This TCR beta chain was identified during a study of blood T cell repertoires in COVID-19. The wider study: The origin of the acute and convalescent COVID-19 samples was the United States, Italy and Spain. The cDNA or gDNA used as material had been derived from T cells, B-cell-depleted T cells, or PBMCs.

There are 14 residues in the CDR3. Trimming removed 3 bases at V and 5 bases at J, with 8 bases between. Germline V gene sequence: CDR1 MDHEN, CDR2 SYDVKM. Authors' methods: The authors estimated nucleated cell counts from reference gene primer amplification. TCRdb keeps only in-frame clones here, not all; method: immunoSEQ multiplex PCR. The D gene and trimming were derived from the DNA, and the V and J assignments and clone size from that table. The sample has tens of thousands of clones; approximately 80% are singletons. The source is a man between 70 and 80 years old with active or convalescent COVID-19. Sequencing was carried out using peripheral blood. The gene calls are TRBV28 and TRBJ1-6, with D possibly TRBD1 on 5 matching bases. The DNA for the CDR3 is TGTGCCAGCAGTTTCGGAGGGGATAATTCACCCCTCCACTTT. Encoded protein: CASSFGGDNSPLHF.